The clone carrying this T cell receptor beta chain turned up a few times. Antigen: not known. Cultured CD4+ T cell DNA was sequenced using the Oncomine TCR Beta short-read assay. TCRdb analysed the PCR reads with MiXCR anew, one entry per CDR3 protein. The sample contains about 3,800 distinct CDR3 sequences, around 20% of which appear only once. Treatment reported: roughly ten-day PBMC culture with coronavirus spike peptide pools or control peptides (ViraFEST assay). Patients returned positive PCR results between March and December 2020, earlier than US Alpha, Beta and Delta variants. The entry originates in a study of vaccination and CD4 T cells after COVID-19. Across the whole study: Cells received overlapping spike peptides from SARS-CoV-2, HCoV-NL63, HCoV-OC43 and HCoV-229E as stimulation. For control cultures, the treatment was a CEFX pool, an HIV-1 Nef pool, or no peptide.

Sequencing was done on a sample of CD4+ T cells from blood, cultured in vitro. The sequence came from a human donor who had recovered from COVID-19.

In DNA, the CDR3 is TGTGCCAGCAGCTTAGCGCCGGCAGGGCCCCACGAGCAGTACTTC. Its protein product is CASSLAPAGPHEQYF. The chain uses TRBV7-6 and TRBJ2-7, with D possibly being TRBD1 (5 bases). The CDR3 contains 15 residues. Germline-derived CDR1 and CDR2 are SGHVS and FNYEAQ. The germline V and J ends were trimmed by 0 bases and 5 bases, with 14 bases remaining between them.